These 32 T cell receptor beta chains were all obtained from the same sample, sequenced in a study of T-cell memory formation after mild COVID-19. TCRdb redid the calling of the 5' RACE reads with MiXCR, one entry per CDR3 protein. The table lists around 150,000 distinct CDR3 sequences, roughly 10% of them singletons. Sequenced input: PBMCs or a T cell subset sorted from them (not recorded which). Source of these receptors: a man between 18 and 29 years old who had mild COVID-19 (a few samples of this study predate the infection). Cell type and time point are not known.

This clonotype was seen ten or more times. This chain connects TRBV5-1 to TRBJ2-7, with D tentatively TRBD1 (5 bases). Trimming pared 4 bases from V and 1 base from J, leaving 12 bases between. This CDR3 has 14 residues. The germline V gene encodes CDR1 SGHRS and CDR2 YFSETQ. As DNA, the CDR3 is TGCGCCAGCAGCGGGGCAGAATATTCCTACGAGCAGTACTTC. Its protein product is CASSGAEYSYEQYF.

V gene TRBV5-1 combines with J gene TRBJ1-1, with D possibly TRBD1 on 6 matching bases. The CDR3 extends over 15 amino acids. Germline CDR1 is SGHRS and CDR2 is YFSETQ. The germline V and J ends were trimmed by 4 bases and 2 bases, with 15 bases remaining between them. The CDR3 nucleotides read TGCGCCAGCAGCGTTGAGACAGGAGTAAACACTGAAGCTTTCTTT. It is translated as CASSVETGVNTEAFF.

This clonotype was found a few times. This chain's CDR3 is CASSLAPNYGYTF. Here the CDR3 DNA reads TGTGCCAGCAGCCTCGCGCCCAACTATGGCTACACCTTC. This sequence joins TRBV12-3 or TRBV12-4 and TRBJ1-2; D uncertain. The V end lost 6 bases, the J end lost 2 bases, and 10 bases lay between the germline ends. The CDR3 contains 13 residues.

The rearrangement links TRBV11-2 to TRBJ2-7; 12 bases are shared with TRBD2. Germline CDR1 SGHAT, CDR2 FQNNGV. V lost 4 bases, J lost 1 base, and 8 bases stayed unmatched. This CDR3 has 17 amino acids. The CDR3 sequence: CASSYTSGGTRSYEQYF. In DNA form, the CDR3 reads TGTGCCAGCAGCTATACTAGCGGGGGGACGAGATCCTACGAGCAGTACTTC.

The chain is built from TRBV20-1 and TRBJ2-7; 11 bases align to TRBD2. Germline CDR1 is DFQATT and CDR2 is SNEGSKA (reference sequence). V was pared by 4 bases and J by 4 bases, with 9 bases of the junction left unmatched. The CDR3 has 15 amino acids. This CDR3 is CSAMPGLADSYEQYF. DNA of the CDR3: TGCAGTGCTATGCCGGGACTAGCGGATTCATACGAGCAGTACTTC.

The chain couples TRBV19 to TRBJ2-3; either TRBD1 or TRBD2 may fit D (5 bases each). The CDR3 totals 15 residues. Deletions cut 3 bases from V and 2 bases from J, with 12 bases between. Germline V gene lookup returns CDR1 LNHDA and CDR2 SQIVND (reference sequence). CDR3 amino acids: CASSIGPGPTDTQYF. The DNA of the CDR3 is TGTGCCAGTAGTATTGGACCGGGACCCACAGATACGCAGTATTTT.

This clonotype was observed a few times. The V gene is TRBV5-1, the J gene TRBJ2-3; TRBD1 agrees at 7 bases. The germline V gene encodes CDR1 SGHRS and CDR2 YFSETQ. The J segment lost 1 base and the V segment lost 0 bases, leaving 5 bases of the junction unmatched. CDR3 size: 16 residues. CDR3 region: CASSLGRGQGTDTQYF. Here the CDR3 DNA reads TGCGCCAGCAGCTTGGGTCGCGGACAGGGCACAGATACGCAGTATTTT. The full variable domain, in which reference TRBV5-1 and TRBJ2-3 provide the parts outside the CDR3, is KAGVTQTPRYLIKTRGQQVTLSCSPISGHRSVSWYQQTPGQGLQFLFEYFSETQRNKGNFPGRFSGRQFSNSRSEMNVSTLELGDSALYLCASSLGRGQGTDTQYFGPGTRLTVL.

This chain joins TRBV18 and TRBJ2-7; TRBD2 might be the D (5 bases). The length of the CDR3 is 13 residues. In germline, CDR1 is KGHSH, CDR2 LQKENI. V shed 2 bases and J shed 3 bases, with 8 bases lying between them. CDR3 DNA: TGTGCCAGCTCACCAGCGGGCGGCTACGAGCAGTACGTC. Its translation: CASSPAGGYEQYV.

Many counts were recorded for this clonotype. The chain is built from TRBV29-1 and TRBJ2-1, with TRBD1 identical over 7 bases. The junction had 13 bases not matched to a gene; V was cut back by 6 bases and J by 2 bases. The germline gives CDR1 SQVTM, CDR2 ANQGSEA. The CDR3 totals 16 residues. In DNA form, the CDR3 reads TGCAGCGTCTTCTTACAGGGGAGTGGGGCCTACAATGAGCAGTTCTTC. It codes for CSVFLQGSGAYNEQFF.

Only one count was recorded for this clonotype. CDR3 in DNA: TGCGCCAGCAGCTTGGTCGGGGAGCAGTTCTTC. Amino acids: CASSLVGEQFF. This chain links TRBV5-1 with TRBJ2-1; unclear D gene. The V end was cut by 0 bases, the J end by 10 bases, with 5 bases between. The CDR3 spans 11 residues. CDR1 SGHRS and CDR2 YFSETQ come from the germline V gene.

This clonotype was seen more than once but under ten times. The rearrangement uses TRBV11-1 and TRBJ2-3; D call uncertain. This CDR3 comprises 14 residues. Trimming took off 6 bases at V and 2 bases at J, with 12 bases between the two ends. Germline-derived CDR1 and CDR2 are SGHAT and FQDESV (reference sequence). The CDR3 loop reads CASRMRISTDTQYF. The CDR3 DNA sequence: TGTGCCAGCAGGATGCGGATTTCCACAGATACGCAGTATTTT.

This clonotype was counted ten times or more. This chain joins TRBV2 and TRBJ2-5, with 7 bases lining up with TRBD1. The V gene end was trimmed by 7 bases and the J gene end by 9 bases; junction bases not matched to a gene: 11. This CDR3 comprises 13 residues. Germline CDR1 reads SNHLY; CDR2 reads FYNNEI. The CDR3 coding sequence is TGTGCCAGCAAGGAGCGTGGGACAGCCCCCCAGTACTTC. This translates into CASKERGTAPQYF.

The chain combines TRBV18 with TRBJ1-2, with D possibly TRBD1 on 5 matching bases. V lost 3 bases and J 0 bases, leaving 17 bases between the germline ends. Germline V gene lookup returns CDR1 KGHSH and CDR2 LQKENI. The CDR3 has 17 amino acids. This CDR3 is CASSPAAIQGANYGYTF. The CDR3 coding sequence is TGTGCCAGCTCACCCGCGGCCATTCAGGGCGCTAACTATGGCTACACCTTC.

This clonotype came up a few times. The chain joins TRBV11-2 to TRBJ2-6; TRBD1 aligns across 7 bases. Germline loops: CDR1 SGHAT, CDR2 FQNNGV. This CDR3 region has 14 residues. Losses at the gene ends were 8 bases for V and 2 bases for J; bases not matched to a gene: 3. The CDR3, as DNA: TGTGCCAGCTCGGACAGGCCTGGGGCCAACGTCCTGACTTTC. Its protein product is CASSDRPGANVLTF.

This clonotype was found a few times. Because the CDR3's place on the DNA is in doubt, the DNA is left out and the CDR3 is given as listed by TCRdb. V and J are TRBV6-2 or TRBV6-3 and TRBJ2-1. Germline V CDR1 and CDR2: MNHEY, SVGEGT. The CDR3 is 10 residues long, ends included. The CDR3 protein is CASSSSKQFF.

This clonotype has only a few counts. The chain has TRBV6-5 and TRBJ2-5; D is uncertain. Trimming pared 2 bases from V and 4 bases from J, leaving 14 bases between. The CDR3 covers 15 residues. Germline V gene data show CDR1 as MNHEY and CDR2 as SVGAGI. CDR3 bases: TGTGCCAGCAGTTACGGCCAGCTTAAGGGAGAGACCCAGTACTTC. Residues: CASSYGQLKGETQYF.

This clonotype has more than one count but fewer than ten. J is TRBJ1-2 and V is TRBV3-1; D unresolved. The CDR3 loop spans 13 amino acids. Germline values: CDR1 LGHDT, CDR2 YNNKEL (reference sequence). The ends were cut back, 2 bases at V and 8 bases at J, with 12 bases in the middle. CDR3 sequence (DNA): TGTGCCAGCAGCCAAACGGAGGCAGGAGGCTACACCTTC. Translated: CASSQTEAGGYTF.

The chain combines TRBV6-2 or TRBV6-3 with TRBJ2-1, with TRBD2 identical over 13 bases. Germline CDR1 MNHEY, CDR2 SVGEGT. This CDR3 comprises 16 residues. V trimming: 6 bases; J trimming: 8 bases; junction bases outside the gene matches: 10. The CDR3 region is CASSPVGTSGIYEQFF. The CDR3, as DNA: TGTGCCAGCAGCCCGGTCGGGACTAGCGGGATATATGAGCAGTTCTTC.

CDR3 amino acids: CATSPSGASGGAGGTDTQYF. CDR3 sequence (DNA): TGTGCCACCAGCCCAAGTGGTGCTAGCGGGGGGGCCGGGGGCACAGATACGCAGTATTTT. The rearrangement uses TRBV24-1 and TRBJ2-3; the match to TRBD2 covers 12 bases. In germline, CDR1 is KGHDR, CDR2 SFDVKD. The J segment lost 1 base and the V segment lost 7 bases, leaving 17 bases of the junction unmatched. This CDR3 has 20 amino acids.

The table lists this clonotype with a few counts. DNA of the CDR3: TGTGCCAGCAGCAGCAGTCTTGAAGCTTTCTTT. Translated: CASSSSLEAFF. V gene TRBV6-1 combines with J gene TRBJ1-1, with D unresolved. The CDR3 length is 11 residues. The germline V gene encodes CDR1 MNHNS and CDR2 SASEGT. Trimming cost V 6 bases and J 7 bases, with 9 bases left between them.

The chain joins TRBV7-2 to TRBJ2-2, with 7 positions matching TRBD2. This CDR3 contains 15 residues. CDR1 is SGHTA and CDR2 is FQGNSA in the germline V gene. V trimming: 5 bases; J trimming: 6 bases; junction bases outside the gene matches: 9. The DNA for the CDR3 is TGTGCCAGCAGCGCCTGGGGGGGAGTTGCCGGGGAGCTGTTTTTT. Translating it yields CASSAWGGVAGELFF.

This clonotype has a handful of counts. The J gene is TRBJ2-3, the V gene TRBV7-3; 7 bases are shared with TRBD2. Trimming took 4 bases from V and 5 from J; bases not matched to a gene: 6. The CDR3 spans 14 residues. Per the germline V gene, CDR1 is SGHTA and CDR2 is FQGTGA. CDR3 protein: CASSSGGGGDTQYF. The CDR3 bases are TGTGCCAGCAGCTCGGGGGGTGGCGGAGATACGCAGTATTTT.

The rearrangement joins TRBV7-9 to TRBJ2-7; D is possibly TRBD1 or TRBD2 (6 bases each). The CDR3 loop spans 14 amino acids. V dropped 6 bases and J dropped 2 bases, with 14 bases sitting between them. Germline CDR1 reads SEHNR; CDR2 reads FQNEAQ (reference sequence). CDR3 sequence reads: CASSFSGGAYEQYF. The DNA for the CDR3 is TGTGCCAGCAGTTTTTCCGGGGGCGCCTACGAGCAGTACTTC.

The chain links TRBV7-2 to TRBJ1-1, with a possible D match to TRBD1 (5 bases). V was pared by 3 bases and J by 5 bases, with 16 bases between. From germline, CDR1 is SGHTA and CDR2 FQGNSA. The CDR3 sequence is 15 residues long. CDR3 sequence (DNA): TGTGCCAGCAGCTTGGGCCCCCAGGGAGTGACTGAAGCTTTCTTT. It translates to CASSLGPQGVTEAFF.

Only a few counts were recorded for this clonotype. V usage is TRBV7-2 and J usage is TRBJ2-4; maybe TRBD1 (5 bases). Trimming stripped 3 bases from V and 1 base from J, with 10 bases between. The V gene's germline CDR1 is SGHTA and CDR2 FQGNSA. The length of the CDR3 is 15 residues. CDR3 protein: CASSLAGKAKNIQYF. CDR3 nucleotides: TGTGCCAGCAGCTTGGCAGGGAAGGCCAAAAACATTCAGTACTTC.

This clonotype was detected a few times. The V and J genes are TRBV2 and TRBJ2-7, with unresolved D. CDR1 and CDR2 (germline): SNHLY, FYNNEI. The germline V and J ends were trimmed by 5 bases and 5 bases, with 16 bases remaining between them. The CDR3 totals 14 residues. In DNA form, the CDR3 reads TGTGCCAGCAGTACCCCCCTTGGGTATAACGAGCAGTACTTC. Amino acid sequence: CASSTPLGYNEQYF. Combining the CDR3 with reference TRBV2 and TRBJ2-7 gives the whole variable domain EPEVTQTPSHQVTQMGQEVILRCVPISNHLYFYWYRQILGQKVEFLVSFYNNEISEKSEIFDDQFSVERPDGSNFTLKIRSTKLEDSAMYFCASSTPLGYNEQYFGPGTRLTVT.

This clonotype has a count of ten or more. This sequence joins TRBV28 and TRBJ1-2; D not resolved. Germline CDR1 is MDHEN and CDR2 is SYDVKM. CDR3 length equals 10 residues. Trimming took 6 bases from V and 2 from J, leaving 1 base between them. CDR3 in DNA: TGTGCCAGCAGCAACTATGGCTACACCTTC. This codes for CASSNYGYTF.

The chain is built from TRBV5-1 and TRBJ2-2; no firm D call. Germline CDR1 SGHRS, CDR2 YFSETQ. This CDR3 spans 13 amino acids. The ends were cut back, 2 bases at V and 3 bases at J, with 5 bases in the middle. The CDR3 reads CASSFAHTGELFF. The CDR3 nucleotides read TGCGCCAGCAGCTTCGCACACACCGGGGAGCTGTTTTTT.

The rearrangement joins TRBV3-1 to TRBJ2-4, with D possibly matching TRBD1 (6 bases). Trimming cost V 3 bases and J 8 bases, with 17 bases left between them. Per germline, CDR1 LGHDT and CDR2 YNNKEL (reference sequence). CDR3 size: 15 residues. This CDR3 is CASSHHGQGSDIQYF. The CDR3, as DNA: TGTGCCAGCAGCCATCACGGCCAGGGGTCCGACATTCAGTACTTC.

In its sample, this clonotype was seen a few times. V gene TRBV6-5 combines with J gene TRBJ1-5, with TRBD1 matching over 8 bases. Germline V gene sequence: CDR1 MNHEY, CDR2 SVGAGI. CDR3 length: 13 residues. V gave up 5 bases and J gave up 11 bases; unmatched junction bases: 8. CDR3 in DNA: TGTGCCAGCAGTGAGGACAGGGCAAGGGCCCAGCATTTT. Translated, it gives CASSEDRARAQHF.

This clonotype was seen more than once but under ten times. The chain recombines TRBV20-1 with TRBJ2-3; TRBD2 matches 9 bases. This CDR3 has 16 amino acids. The germline gives CDR1 DFQATT, CDR2 SNEGSKA (reference sequence). V shed 3 bases, J shed 2 bases, and the junction held 9 bases outside the gene matches. The CDR3, as DNA: TGCAGTGCTAGTGTAGTCGCGGGGGGGTACACAGATACGCAGTATTTT. Its protein product is CSASVVAGGYTDTQYF.

This rearrangement joins TRBV4-3 to TRBJ1-1; D is possibly TRBD1 (5 bases). The germline CDR1 and CDR2 sequences are LGHNA and YSLEER. V was clipped by 2 bases and J by 6 bases, with 16 bases between them. This CDR3 is built from 15 residues. The CDR3 nucleotides read TGCGCCAGCAGCCAAAGGATCAGGGCGTGGGCTGAAGCTTTCTTT. Residues: CASSQRIRAWAEAFF.